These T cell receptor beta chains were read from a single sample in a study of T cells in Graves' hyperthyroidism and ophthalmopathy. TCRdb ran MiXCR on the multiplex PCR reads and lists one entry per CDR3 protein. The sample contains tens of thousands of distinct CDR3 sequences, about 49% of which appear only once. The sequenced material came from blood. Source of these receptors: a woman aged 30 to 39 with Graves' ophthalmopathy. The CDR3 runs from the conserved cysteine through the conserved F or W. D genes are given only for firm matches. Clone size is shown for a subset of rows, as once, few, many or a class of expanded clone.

CASSSQAGDNNEQFF TGTGCCAGTAGTAGCCAAGCGGGAGATAACAATGAGCAGTTCTTC TRBV19 TRBD2 many TRBJ2-1
CASSSTRGSATQYF TGTGCCAGCAGCTCGACACGGGGATCGGCGACCCAGTACTTC TRBV7-3 NA many TRBJ2-5
CASSGGTGRTEQFF TGCGCCAGCAGTGGGGGGACAGGGAGAACTGAGCAGTTCTTC TRBV7-3 TRBD1 NA TRBJ2-1
CSARDPGGARSYEQYF TGCAGTGCTAGAGATCCCGGCGGAGCCCGCTCCTACGAGCAGTACTTC TRBV20-1 NA many TRBJ2-7
CASSLPTGVSQYF TGTGCCAGCAGCCTGCCGACAGGGGTTTCCCAGTACTTC TRBV7-2 TRBD1 NA TRBJ2-5
CSARSRDTGGLFF TGCAGTGCTAGATCGAGGGACACCGGGGGGCTGTTTTTT TRBV20-1 NA NA TRBJ2-2
CSTNPRGSYIQYF TGCAGTACCAACCCCAGGGGATCGTACATTCAGTACTTC TRBV20-1 NA many TRBJ2-4
CASSIGRTTNGYTF TGTGCCAGTAGTATCGGACGGACAACTAATGGCTACACCTTC TRBV19 NA NA TRBJ1-2
CASSMMAPVSSPLHF TGTGCCAGTAGTATGATGGCCCCGGTCTCTTCACCCCTCCACTTT TRBV19 NA NA TRBJ1-6
CASSQDAQGTQYF TGTGCCAGCAGCCAAGACGCACAGGGGACCCAGTACTTC TRBV14 NA NA TRBJ2-5
CASTTRTGDEQYF TGTGCCAGCACCACCAGGACAGGAGACGAGCAGTACTTC TRBV5-8 TRBD1 many TRBJ2-7
CAIRTGSSSEQFF TGTGCCATCAGGACAGGGAGTTCAAGTGAGCAGTTCTTC TRBV10-3 TRBD1 NA TRBJ2-1
CASSSRVRPDAQYF TGTGCCAGCAGCTCCAGGGTTCGTCCAGATGCGCAGTATTTT TRBV11-2 NA once TRBJ2-3
CASRSIGRAFF TGTGCCAGTAGGAGTATTGGGAGGGCCTTCTTT TRBV19 NA NA TRBJ1-1
CASSLVVLAGVRSYEQYF TGTGCCAGCAGCTTAGTAGTATTAGCGGGGGTCCGCTCCTACGAGCAGTACTTC TRBV7-8 TRBD2 NA TRBJ2-7
CASRATGKGNQPQHFGNPYGYTF NA TRBV6-5 NA NA TRBJ1-2
CASSRFKGATEASF TGCGCCAGCAGCAGATTCAAGGGGGCCACTGAAGCTTCCTTT TRBV5-1 TRBD1 once TRBJ1-1
CASSYPHAGPMNEKLSF TGTGCCAGCAGTTACCCACACGCGGGACCGATGAATGAAAAACTGTCTTTT TRBV6-5 NA NA TRBJ1-4